This is a list of T cell receptor beta chains from one sample in a study of blood T cell repertoires in COVID-19. TCRdb's copy holds only in-frame clones and misses some; the assay was immunoSEQ multiplex PCR. The sample shows around 250,000 clones, approximately 86% of them seen only once. The sequencing input was PBMCs or T cells enriched from blood (not recorded which). These receptors all come from a woman between 45 and 60 years old who had recovered from COVID-19. Both conserved end residues are part of each CDR3. Fields, in order: V gene, clone size, J gene, D gene, CDR3 protein, CDR3 DNA. A D gene is named only where the DNA matches it firmly. The size of a clone is reported for some rows only, either as once, few or many, or as a class for expanded clones.

TRBV5-1	-	TRBJ1-4	TRBD1	CASSLEQGAQGKLFF	TGCGCCAGCAGCTTGGAACAGGGGGCGCAGGGAAAACTGTTTTTT
TRBV20-1	-	TRBJ2-7	TRBD1	CSARDRGEQYF	TGCAGTGCCAGGGACAGGGGCGAGCAGTACTTC
TRBV2	-	TRBJ2-2	TRBD2	CASRELAANTGELFF	TGTGCCAGCAGGGAACTAGCGGCGAACACCGGGGAGCTGTTTTTT
TRBV11-2	-	TRBJ2-7	-	CASSVTRIYEQYF	TGTGCCAGCAGCGTAACTAGAATCTACGAGCAGTACTTC
TRBV10-1	-	TRBJ2-2	TRBD1	CASSEWTGGTGELFF	TGCGCCAGCAGTGAGTGGACAGGGGGCACCGGGGAGCTGTTTTTT
TRBV7-2	-	TRBJ1-4	-	CASSLLTVSDEKLFF	TGTGCCAGCAGCTTACTAACCGTGTCGGATGAAAAACTGTTTTTT
TRBV27	-	TRBJ1-3	-	CASSFQGLGGNTIYF	TGTGCCAGCAGTTTCCAGGGGTTAGGTGGAAACACCATATATTTT
TRBV27	-	TRBJ2-7	-	CASSVGLAGSYEQYF	TGTGCCAGCAGTGTCGGACTCGCGGGATCCTACGAGCAGTACTTC
TRBV2	-	TRBJ2-3	TRBD2	CASRKGTSGRRGDTQYF	TGTGCCAGCAGAAAAGGGACTAGCGGGAGGCGGGGGGATACGCAGTATTTT
TRBV7-2	once	TRBJ2-1	TRBD1	CASSPDRASYNEQFF	TGTGCCAGCAGCCCGGACAGGGCCTCCTACAATGAGCAGTTCTTC
TRBV2	-	TRBJ2-2	TRBD2	CASSVSSGSTGELFF	TGTGCCAGCAGTGTCTCTAGCGGGAGCACCGGGGAGCTGTTTTTT
TRBV6-5	-	TRBJ1-1	-	CASSYSGGTEAFF	TGTGCCAGCAGTTACTCGGGAGGGACTGAAGCTTTCTTT
TRBV7-2	once	TRBJ2-5	TRBD2	CASSLELAGVETQYF	TGTGCCAGCAGCTTAGAACTAGCGGGAGTTGAGACCCAGTACTTC
TRBV30	-	TRBJ1-2	TRBD1	CAWSLTGFVHGYTF	TGTGCCTGGAGTTTGACAGGGTTCGTACATGGCTACACCTTC
TRBV18	-	TRBJ2-7	TRBD2	CASSPSGRGNEQYF	TGTGCCAGCTCACCCAGCGGGAGAGGTAACGAGCAGTACTTC
TRBV6-5	-	TRBJ1-1	-	CASSSQGSEAFF	TGTGCCAGCAGTTCACAGGGTTCTGAAGCTTTCTTT
TRBV15	once	TRBJ1-2	TRBD1	CATSSHRGNYGYTF	TGTGCCACCAGCAGTCACAGGGGCAACTATGGCTACACCTTC
TRBV11-3	-	TRBJ2-7	TRBD2	CASSPLRRLAGGCEQYF	TGTGCCAGCAGCCCCCTCCGGCGGCTAGCGGGAGGTTGCGAGCAGTACTTC
TRBV5-1	-	TRBJ1-2	-	CASSLDKNYGYTF	TGCGCCAGCAGCTTGGACAAGAACTATGGCTACACCTTC
TRBV27	-	TRBJ2-1	TRBD2	CASSVGTSGRNEQFF	TGTGCCAGCAGTGTAGGGACTAGCGGGAGGAATGAGCAGTTCTTC
TRBV15	-	TRBJ1-5	TRBD1	CATSNTGQYNQPQHF	TGTGCCACCAGCAATACGGGACAGTACAATCAGCCCCAGCATTTT
TRBV5-6	-	TRBJ2-7	TRBD1	CASSWLPGQGAREQYF	TGTGCCAGCAGCTGGCTACCGGGACAGGGGGCCCGGGAGCAGTACTTC
TRBV2	-	TRBJ2-7	TRBD1	CASSEYGDRAYEQYF	TGTGCCAGCAGTGAATACGGGGACAGGGCCTACGAGCAGTACTTC
TRBV6-5	once	TRBJ1-6	-	CASGQTYNSPLHF	TGTGCCAGCGGACAGACCTATAATTCACCCCTCCACTTT
TRBV7-8	-	TRBJ2-1	-	CASSFYRAGLSYNEQFF	TGTGCCAGCAGCTTTTATCGGGCGGGGCTTTCCTACAATGAGCAGTTCTTC
TRBV9	once	TRBJ1-6	TRBD1	CASSTGTVNSPLHF	TGTGCCAGCAGCACCGGGACAGTTAATTCACCCCTCCACTTT
TRBV9	few	TRBJ1-2	TRBD1	CASSAGGQGGHGYTF	TGTGCCAGCAGCGCCGGAGGACAGGGGGGACATGGCTACACCTTC
TRBV28	-	TRBJ2-3	-	CASSLSQIRVRGTDTQYF	TGTGCCAGCAGTTTATCACAAATACGGGTGCGGGGCACAGATACGCAGTATTTT
TRBV5-1	-	TRBJ2-3	TRBD2	CASSSTSGQSTDTQYF	TGCGCCAGCAGCTCAACTAGCGGACAAAGCACAGATACGCAGTATTTT
TRBV19	few	TRBJ1-1	-	CASSRWGDTEAFF	TGTGCCAGTAGCCGTTGGGGGGACACTGAAGCTTTCTTT
TRBV12-5	-	TRBJ1-2	TRBD1	CASAPRTGIYGYTF	TGTGCTAGTGCCCCTAGGACAGGGATCTATGGCTACACCTTC
TRBV6-4	few	TRBJ2-1	-	CASSPTEGSYNEQFF	TGTGCCAGCAGTCCCACGGAGGGATCCTACAATGAGCAGTTCTTC
TRBV28	-	TRBJ1-5	-	CASSFGTMGLGNQPQHF	TGTGCCAGCAGTTTCGGGACAATGGGTCTGGGCAATCAGCCCCAGCATTTT
TRBV7-9	few	TRBJ2-6	-	CASSALIDYSGANVLTF	TGTGCCAGCAGCGCCCTGATAGATTACTCTGGGGCCAACGTCCTGACTTTC
TRBV19	-	TRBJ1-5	TRBD1	CASSIGQGKGQPQHF	TGTGCCAGTAGTATAGGACAGGGAAAAGGTCAGCCCCAGCATTTT
TRBV5-4	-	TRBJ2-3	-	CASSSGWRGTDTQYF	TGTGCCAGCAGCTCCGGGTGGAGGGGCACAGATACGCAGTATTTT
TRBV7-2	-	TRBJ2-3	TRBD2	CASRSAGGVPDLTDTQYF	TGTGCCAGCAGGTCAGCGGGAGGGGTTCCCGACCTCACAGATACGCAGTATTTT